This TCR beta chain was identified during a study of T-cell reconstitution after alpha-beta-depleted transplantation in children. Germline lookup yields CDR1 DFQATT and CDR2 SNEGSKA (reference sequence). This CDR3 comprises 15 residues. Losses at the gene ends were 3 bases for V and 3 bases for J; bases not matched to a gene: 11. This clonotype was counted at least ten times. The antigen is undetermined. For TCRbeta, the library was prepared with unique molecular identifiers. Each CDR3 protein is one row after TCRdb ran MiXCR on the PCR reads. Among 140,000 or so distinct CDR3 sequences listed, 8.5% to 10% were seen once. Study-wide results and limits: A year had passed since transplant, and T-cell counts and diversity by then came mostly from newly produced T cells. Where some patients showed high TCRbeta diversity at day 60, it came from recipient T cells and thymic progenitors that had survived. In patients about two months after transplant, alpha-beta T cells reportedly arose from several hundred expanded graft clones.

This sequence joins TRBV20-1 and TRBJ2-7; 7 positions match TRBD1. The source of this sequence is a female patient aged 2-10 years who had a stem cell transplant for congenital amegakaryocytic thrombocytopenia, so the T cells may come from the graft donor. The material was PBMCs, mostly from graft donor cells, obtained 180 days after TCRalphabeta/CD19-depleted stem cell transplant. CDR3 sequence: CSASQPGQKFYEQYF. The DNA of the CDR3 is TGCAGTGCTAGTCAACCGGGACAGAAATTCTACGAGCAGTACTTC.